This T cell receptor beta chain was retrieved from a study of blood T cell repertoires in COVID-19. The germline V gene encodes CDR1 LNHDA and CDR2 SQIVND (reference sequence). CDR3 length: 12 residues. The V and J ends lost 6 bases and 4 bases, in that order; junction bases with no gene match: 1. Regarding this clone: Other DNA sequences in the sample encode the same CDR3.

Individuals aged about 18 to 90 years were recruited from about two dozen US areas. Cohort placement rested on clinical history that participants reported themselves. Per the authors' pipeline: From reference gene primer amplification, estimates of nucleated cell counts were derived. Using immunoSEQ multiplex PCR, the repertoire was profiled, and TCRdb retains in-frame clones only, with some absent. That table gives V, J and clone size, and the DNA gave D and trimming. Of about 300,000 clones in the sample, 70% to 90% were seen once. Sequenced material: PBMCs or T cells enriched from blood (not recorded which). The TCR was taken from a woman aged 25 to 39 who had recovered from COVID-19. The V gene is TRBV19, the J gene TRBJ1-1; TRBD1 aligns across 8 bases. As DNA, the CDR3 is TGTGCCAGTAGAACAGGGGGCACTGAAGCTTTCTTT. Translated, it gives CASRTGGTEAFF. Variable domain in full (rest from reference TRBV19 and TRBJ1-1): DGGITQSPKYLFRKEGQNVTLSCEQNLNHDAMYWYRQDPGQGLRLIYYSQIVNDFQKGDIAEGYSVSREKKESFPLTVTSAQKNPTAFYLCASRTGGTEAFFGQGTRLTVV.